A single sample gave rise to the 18 T cell receptor beta chains below, sequenced in a study of blood T cell repertoires in COVID-19 (dated by TCRdb to about 2020). The library relied on the immunoSEQ multiplex PCR assay. The immuneACCESS repertoire file appears here via TCRdb, limited to in-frame rearrangements. These files lack a portion of the clones; in checked studies, under half of the deficit traces to unresolved V genes, and the cause of the others is not known. Recorded for this sample are about 230,000 clones; approximately 81% of them occurred a single time. The ten largest clones capture about 1% of the sample. Sequenced sample: peripheral blood. These TCRs come from a man aged 35 to 55 with acute or convalescent COVID-19.

The V and J genes are TRBV27 and TRBJ1-6; the D gene is possibly TRBD1 (5 bases). CDR3 size: 12 residues. In germline, CDR1 is MNHEY, CDR2 SMNVEV (reference sequence). V dropped 2 bases and J dropped 9 bases, with 5 bases sitting between them. The CDR3 loop is CASSLGASPLHF. Written as DNA, the CDR3 is TGTGCCAGCAGTTTAGGGGCTTCACCCCTCCACTTT.

The chain links TRBV7-2 to TRBJ2-7, with TRBD2 as a possible D gene (5 bases). V lost 1 base and J lost 1, with 8 bases in between. The CDR3 spans 14 residues. Germline V gene data show CDR1 as SGHTA and CDR2 as FQGNSA. CDR3 residues: CASSLERVSYEQYF. In DNA form, the CDR3 reads TGTGCCAGCAGCTTAGAGAGGGTTTCCTACGAGCAGTACTTC.

This clone was counted between two and nine times. The DNA of the CDR3 is TGCGCCAGCAGCTTGGCCGAAACATCTTCTGGCTACACCTTC. This encodes CASSLAETSSGYTF. This chain joins TRBV5-1 and TRBJ1-2; D is unclear. Germline V gives CDR1 SGHRS, CDR2 YFSETQ. The CDR3 sequence is 14 residues long. Between the trimmed V and J ends, which lost 0 bases and 7 bases, there was a span of 13 bases.

As regards this clone: One base away lies a much larger clone, so this may be a sequencing read error. This sample includes further DNA sequences coding for the same CDR3. The chain combines TRBV30 with TRBJ1-3; a possible D gene is TRBD1 (6 bases). Between the trimmed V and J ends, which lost 2 bases and 7 bases, there was a span of 9 bases. This CDR3 contains 12 residues. In germline, CDR1 is GTSNPN, CDR2 SVGIG (reference sequence). The CDR3 nucleotides are TGTGCCTGGAGTAGGGGGGGTAACACCATATATTTT. Its translation is CAWSRGGNTIYF.

This clone was observed a handful of times. The rearrangement joins TRBV19 to TRBJ1-5; 11 bases are a match to TRBD1. The CDR3 covers 19 residues. Trimming removed 10 bases from V and 6 bases from J; junction bases left unmatched: 23. The germline V gene encodes CDR1 LNHDA and CDR2 SQIVND (reference sequence). The CDR3 reads CATGTGQGVFQLVSQPQHF. The DNA of the CDR3 is TGTGCCACCGGGACGGGACAGGGGGTTTTTCAACTGGTTTCTCAGCCCCAGCATTTT.

In this sample, this clone turned up a few times. The CDR3 spells CASSKADRGGSNQPQHF. CDR3 sequence (DNA): TGTGCCAGCAGCAAAGCCGACAGGGGGGGTAGCAATCAGCCCCAGCATTTT. V is TRBV21-1 and J is TRBJ1-5; TRBD1 is the table's D call, not checked against the DNA. TRBV21-1 is assigned pseudogene status. The CDR3 runs to 17 residues.

This clone was found once. The rearrangement joins TRBV18 to TRBJ1-2; no firm D call. Trimming removed 4 bases at V and 6 bases at J, with 9 bases between. Germline V gene lookup returns CDR1 KGHSH and CDR2 LQKENI. This CDR3 comprises 12 residues. For the CDR3, the DNA is TGTGCCAGCTCACTGACAAGAGATGGCTACACCTTC. This translates into CASSLTRDGYTF.

Only one count was recorded for this clone. The chain carries TRBV27 and TRBJ2-5, with 9 bases matching TRBD2. Germline assignment: CDR1 MNHEY and CDR2 SMNVEV (reference sequence). The CDR3 loop spans 16 amino acids. V dropped 5 bases and J dropped 5; count of bases not matched to a gene: 12. The DNA for the CDR3 is TGTGCCAGCAGTGCCGTTTGGCGGGGGGGAAGGGAGACCCAGTACTTC. Protein: CASSAVWRGGRETQYF.

The rearrangement links TRBV18 to TRBJ1-2; perhaps TRBD1 as D (6 bases). The CDR3 totals 16 residues. Per the germline V gene, CDR1 is KGHSH and CDR2 is LQKENI. The ends were cut back, 2 bases at V and 0 bases at J, with 13 bases in the middle. Here the CDR3 reads CASSPASRGTNYGYTF. The CDR3 bases are TGTGCCAGCTCACCAGCGAGCAGGGGAACTAACTATGGCTACACCTTC.

This clone was seen more than once but under ten times. Other DNA sequences in the same sample also yield this CDR3. The V call is TRBV28, the J call TRBJ1-2; 7 bases agree with TRBD1. The ends lost 5 bases at V and 2 bases at J; junction bases unmatched: 2. This CDR3 has 13 amino acids. The germline V gene has CDR1 MDHEN and CDR2 SYDVKM. CDR3 nucleotide sequence: TGTGCCAGCAGTCTACAGGGGAACTATGGCTACACCTTC. It specifies CASSLQGNYGYTF.

This rearrangement joins TRBV12-3 or TRBV12-4 to TRBJ1-2; D ambiguous. V was cut by 6 bases and J by 4 bases, with 12 bases left in between. This CDR3 contains 13 residues. DNA for the CDR3: TGTGCCAGCAGCCGGCAGGCCTTCTATGGCTACACCTTC. Its translation: CASSRQAFYGYTF.

The chain couples TRBV28 to TRBJ1-5; TRBD1 matches at 9 bases. The germline CDR1 and CDR2 sequences are MDHEN and SYDVKM. With 2 bases clipped from V and 5 bases from J, the junction kept 4 bases outside the gene matches. The CDR3 loop spans 15 amino acids. CDR3 in DNA: TGTGCCAGCAGTTTACCGGGACAGGGATATCAGCCCCAGCATTTT. Translation gives CASSLPGQGYQPQHF.

This clone was seen once. The rearrangement links TRBV3-1 (or the pseudogene TRBV3-2) to TRBJ1-1, with TRBD1 matching over 7 bases. The CDR3 length is 17 residues. V was clipped by 0 bases and J by 5 bases; unmatched bases: 12. Germline CDR1 and CDR2: LGHDT and YNNKEL (reference sequence). The chain's CDR3 is CASSQDRGGRVTTEAFF. The CDR3 DNA follows: TGTGCCAGCAGCCAAGATCGAGGGGGCAGGGTAACGACTGAAGCTTTCTTT.

The V and J genes are TRBV5-4 and TRBJ2-5; 7 bases match TRBD1. Germline assignment: CDR1 SGHNT and CDR2 YYREEE (reference sequence). The CDR3 runs to 13 residues. The trim removed 5 bases at V and 2 bases at J, leaving 3 bases unmatched. The DNA for the CDR3 is TGTGCCAGCAGAAAGGGACAGCAAGAGACCCAGTACTTC. Translation: CASRKGQQETQYF.

The V call is TRBV4-1, the J call TRBJ1-2; 9 bases align to TRBD1. The junction had 4 bases not matched to a gene; V was cut back by 4 bases and J by 4 bases. CDR1 is MGHRA, CDR2 YSYEKL, per germline. The CDR3 has 14 residues. The CDR3 nucleotides are TGCGCCAGCAGCCCGGGACAGGGCGCCTATGGCTACACCTTC. Encoded protein: CASSPGQGAYGYTF.

This chain uses TRBV19 with TRBJ1-1; TRBD1 matches 8 bases. The germline V gene encodes CDR1 LNHDA and CDR2 SQIVND (reference sequence). CDR3 length: 15 residues. Losses at the gene ends were 3 bases for V and 0 bases for J; bases not matched to a gene: 3. In DNA, the CDR3 is TGTGCCAGTAGTATCGACAGGGGAATGAACACTGAAGCTTTCTTT. It codes for CASSIDRGMNTEAFF.

Here the CDR3 reads CSVRTGNTEAFF. The CDR3 nucleotides read TGCAGCGTTCGGACAGGAAACACTGAAGCTTTCTTT. The V gene is TRBV29-1, the J gene TRBJ1-1; 7 bases are shared with TRBD1. This CDR3 region has 12 residues. Trimming removed 5 bases from V and 2 bases from J; junction bases left unmatched: 2. Per the germline V gene, CDR1 is SQVTM and CDR2 is ANQGSEA.

The CDR3 sequence: CASSGRTSGGQATDTQYF. CDR3 in DNA: TGTGCCAGTAGTGGGCGGACTAGCGGGGGGCAGGCCACAGATACGCAGTATTTT. The rearrangement links TRBV19 to TRBJ2-3, with 14 bases that match TRBD2. Germline CDR1 is LNHDA and CDR2 is SQIVND (reference sequence). The CDR3 is made up of 18 amino acids. V lost 5 bases and J lost 2; bases outside the gene matches: 9.